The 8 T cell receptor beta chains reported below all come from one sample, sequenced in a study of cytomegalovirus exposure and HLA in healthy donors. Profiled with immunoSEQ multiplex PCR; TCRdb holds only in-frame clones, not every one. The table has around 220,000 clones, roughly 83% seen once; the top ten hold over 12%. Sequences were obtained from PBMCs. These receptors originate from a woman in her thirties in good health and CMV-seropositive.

CDR3 coding DNA: TGCAGTGTTAACTACGAGCAGTACTTC. Protein sequence: CSVNYEQYF. The V and J genes are TRBV20-1 and TRBJ2-7; D ambiguous. Trimming pared 7 bases from V and 3 bases from J, leaving 4 bases between. CDR1 is DFQATT, CDR2 SNEGSKA, per germline (reference sequence). The CDR3 sequence is 9 residues long.

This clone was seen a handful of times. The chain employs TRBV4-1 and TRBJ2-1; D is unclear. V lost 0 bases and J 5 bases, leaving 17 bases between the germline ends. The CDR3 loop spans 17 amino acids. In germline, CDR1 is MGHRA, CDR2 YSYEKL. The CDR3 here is CASSQEIPPRRDNEQFF. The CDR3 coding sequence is TGCGCCAGCAGCCAAGAAATCCCACCCCGTCGGGACAATGAGCAGTTCTTC.

The chain's CDR3 is CASREGVGGNTIYF. CDR3 coding DNA: TGTGCCAGCAGAGAGGGGGTGGGAGGAAACACCATATATTTT. V gene TRBV6-5 combines with J gene TRBJ1-3, with a possible D match to TRBD1 (6 bases). V was trimmed by 6 bases and J by 4 bases, leaving 13 bases between them. This CDR3 is 14 amino acids long. Germline assignment: CDR1 MNHEY and CDR2 SVGAGI.

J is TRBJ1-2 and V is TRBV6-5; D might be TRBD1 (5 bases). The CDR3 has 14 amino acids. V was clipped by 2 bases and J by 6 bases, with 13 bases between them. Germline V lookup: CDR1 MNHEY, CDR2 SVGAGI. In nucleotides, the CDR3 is TGTGCCAGCAGTTACGGGACTCCCAGGGATGGCTACACCTTC. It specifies CASSYGTPRDGYTF.

In DNA form, the CDR3 reads TGCAGTGTTCGGGATTTCGCTGAAGCTTTCTTT. Translation: CSVRDFAEAFF. The chain carries TRBV20-1 and TRBJ1-1; no clear D. The CDR3 loop spans 11 amino acids. CDR1 and CDR2 (germline): DFQATT, SNEGSKA (reference sequence). V was pared by 7 bases and J by 6 bases, with 12 bases between.

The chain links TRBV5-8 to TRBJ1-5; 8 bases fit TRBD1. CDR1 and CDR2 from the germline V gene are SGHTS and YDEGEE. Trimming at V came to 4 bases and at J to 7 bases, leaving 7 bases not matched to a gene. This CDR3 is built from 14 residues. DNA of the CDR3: TGTGCCAGCAGCGCGACAGGGGATGGGCAGCCCCAGCATTTT. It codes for CASSATGDGQPQHF.

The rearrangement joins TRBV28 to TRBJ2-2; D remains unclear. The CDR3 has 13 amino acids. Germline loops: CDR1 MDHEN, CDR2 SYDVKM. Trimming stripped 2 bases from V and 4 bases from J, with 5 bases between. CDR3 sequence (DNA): TGTGCCAGCAGTTTACCAATCACCGGGGAGCTGTTTTTT. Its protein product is CASSLPITGELFF.

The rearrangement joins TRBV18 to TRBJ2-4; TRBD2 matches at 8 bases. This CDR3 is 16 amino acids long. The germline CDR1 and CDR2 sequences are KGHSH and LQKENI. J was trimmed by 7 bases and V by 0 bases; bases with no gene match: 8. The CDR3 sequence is CASSPPGPGGTNIQYF. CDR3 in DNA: TGTGCCAGCTCACCACCAGGTCCGGGAGGGACCAACATTCAGTACTTC.